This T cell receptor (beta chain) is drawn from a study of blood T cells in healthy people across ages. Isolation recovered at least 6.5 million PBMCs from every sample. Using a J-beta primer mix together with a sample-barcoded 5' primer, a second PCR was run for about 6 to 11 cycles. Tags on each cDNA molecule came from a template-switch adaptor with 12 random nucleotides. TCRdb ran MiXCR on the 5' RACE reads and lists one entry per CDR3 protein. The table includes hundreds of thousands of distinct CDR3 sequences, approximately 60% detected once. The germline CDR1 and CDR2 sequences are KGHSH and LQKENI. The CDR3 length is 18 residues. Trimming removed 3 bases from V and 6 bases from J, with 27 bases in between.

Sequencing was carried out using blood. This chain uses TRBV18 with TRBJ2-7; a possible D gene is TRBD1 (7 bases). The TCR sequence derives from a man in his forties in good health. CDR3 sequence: CASSPTPTGGGVGGEQYF. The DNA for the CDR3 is TGTGCCAGCTCACCCACACCCACAGGAGGGGGCGTTGGGGGCGAGCAGTACTTC. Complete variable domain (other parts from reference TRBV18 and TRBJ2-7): NAGVMQNPRHLVRRRGQEARLRCSPMKGHSHVYWYRQLPEEGLKFMVYLQKENIIDESGMPKERFSAEFPKEGPSILRIQQVVRGDSAAYFCASSPTPTGGGVGGEQYFGPGTRLTVT.